The rows below give T cell receptor beta chains drawn from one sample of a study of CD8 T cells in ankylosing spondylitis. TCRdb fed the 5' RACE reads into MiXCR, producing one record per CDR3 protein. The sample lists 200,000 to 250,000 distinct CDR3 sequences, more than 5.5% occurring once. The sample consisted of blood, either unsorted or a sorted T cell fraction (not recorded which). The origin of the receptors is a male donor with ankylosing spondylitis. Both conserved end residues are part of each CDR3. D genes are given only for firm matches. Clone size appears in some rows only: once, few, many, or a class for an expanded clone.

D gene: .
CDR3 length: 14
clone size: .
J gene: TRBJ2-1
V gene: TRBV11-2
CDR3 protein: CASSLTYGGNEQFF
CDR3 DNA: TGTGCCAGCAGCTTAACCTATGGAGGCAATGAGCAGTTCTTC

D gene: TRBD1
CDR3 length: 15
clone size: many
J gene: TRBJ2-5
V gene: TRBV5-1
CDR3 protein: CASRQGQGAPETQYF
CDR3 DNA: TGCGCCAGCAGACAAGGACAGGGGGCTCCCGAGACCCAGTACTTC

D gene: .
CDR3 length: 13
clone size: few
J gene: TRBJ2-5
V gene: TRBV12-3/TRBV12-4
CDR3 protein: CASSLRQGETQYF
CDR3 DNA: TGTGCCAGCAGTTTACGGCAGGGCGAGACCCAGTACTTC

D gene: .
CDR3 length: 13
clone size: few
J gene: TRBJ2-7
V gene: TRBV2
CDR3 protein: CASRDFSSYEQYF
CDR3 DNA: TGTGCCAGCAGGGACTTTTCCTCCTACGAGCAGTACTTC

D gene: TRBD1
CDR3 length: 14
clone size: many
J gene: TRBJ1-4
V gene: TRBV27
CDR3 protein: CASSLGDSPEKLFF
CDR3 DNA: TGTGCCAGCAGTTTAGGGGACAGCCCTGAAAAACTGTTTTTT

D gene: .
CDR3 length: 12
clone size: many
J gene: TRBJ2-7
V gene: TRBV7-9
CDR3 protein: CASSFGVNEQYF
CDR3 DNA: TGTGCCAGCAGCTTCGGGGTCAACGAGCAGTACTTC

D gene: .
CDR3 length: 12
clone size: few
J gene: TRBJ2-1
V gene: TRBV7-9
CDR3 protein: CASSWGAREQFF
CDR3 DNA: TGTGCCAGCAGCTGGGGAGCACGTGAGCAGTTCTTC

D gene: .
CDR3 length: 12
clone size: few
J gene: TRBJ2-3
V gene: TRBV7-6
CDR3 protein: CASSLNKDTQYF
CDR3 DNA: TGTGCCAGCAGCTTGAATAAAGATACGCAGTATTTT

D gene: TRBD2
CDR3 length: 16
clone size: many
J gene: TRBJ2-7
V gene: TRBV7-8
CDR3 protein: CASSLALGLAWYEQYF
CDR3 DNA: TGTGCCAGCAGCTTAGCGTTGGGACTAGCTTGGTACGAGCAGTACTTC

D gene: TRBD1
CDR3 length: 18
clone size: few
J gene: TRBJ2-7
V gene: TRBV18
CDR3 protein: CASSPPYSSVGRGLEQYF
CDR3 DNA: TGTGCCAGCTCACCACCGTATTCGTCCGTGGGCAGGGGGCTCGAGCAGTACTTC

D gene: .
CDR3 length: 14
clone size: .
J gene: TRBJ2-7
V gene: TRBV19
CDR3 protein: CASSIAKEPYEQYF
CDR3 DNA: TGTGCCAGTAGTATAGCCAAGGAGCCTTACGAGCAGTACTTC

D gene: .
CDR3 length: 14
clone size: many
J gene: TRBJ2-5
V gene: TRBV3-1
CDR3 protein: CASSPPWALETQYF
CDR3 DNA: TGTGCCAGCAGCCCCCCGTGGGCCTTAGAGACCCAGTACTTC

D gene: .
CDR3 length: 16
clone size: many
J gene: TRBJ1-1
V gene: TRBV7-8
CDR3 protein: CASSLGRTVLLAEAFF
CDR3 DNA: TGTGCCAGCAGCTTAGGACGGACAGTTTTGTTGGCTGAAGCTTTCTTT

D gene: .
CDR3 length: 14
clone size: .
J gene: TRBJ1-2
V gene: TRBV19
CDR3 protein: CASSILGGVYGYTF
CDR3 DNA: TGTGCCAGTAGTATCCTAGGCGGAGTCTATGGCTACACCTTC

D gene: .
CDR3 length: 13
clone size: .
J gene: TRBJ2-7
V gene: TRBV4-1
CDR3 protein: CASSRPGPYEQYF
CDR3 DNA: TGCGCCAGCAGCCGACCGGGCCCCTACGAGCAGTACTTC

D gene: .
CDR3 length: 12
clone size: .
J gene: TRBJ2-1
V gene: TRBV7-9
CDR3 protein: CDSSSTGNEQFF
CDR3 DNA: TGTGACAGCAGCTCTACAGGGAATGAGCAGTTCTTC

D gene: TRBD1
CDR3 length: 15
clone size: many
J gene: TRBJ2-7
V gene: TRBV9
CDR3 protein: CASSVRTGETYEQYF
CDR3 DNA: TGTGCCAGCAGCGTTCGGACAGGGGAGACCTACGAGCAGTACTTC

D gene: .
CDR3 length: 13
clone size: many
J gene: TRBJ1-1
V gene: TRBV29-1
CDR3 protein: CSVEMGAITEAFF
CDR3 DNA: TGCAGCGTTGAGATGGGGGCTATCACTGAAGCTTTCTTT

D gene: TRBD1
CDR3 length: 15
clone size: many
J gene: TRBJ1-5
V gene: TRBV28
CDR3 protein: CASRRDRGPNQPQHF
CDR3 DNA: TGTGCCAGCAGACGGGACAGGGGGCCCAATCAGCCCCAGCATTTT

D gene: .
CDR3 length: 14
clone size: many
J gene: TRBJ2-2
V gene: TRBV7-2
CDR3 protein: CASSLARRVGELFF
CDR3 DNA: TGTGCCAGCAGCTTAGCTAGGAGGGTCGGGGAGCTGTTTTTT

D gene: .
CDR3 length: 14
clone size: many
J gene: TRBJ2-1
V gene: TRBV6-2/TRBV6-3
CDR3 protein: CASSYSNGKNEQFF
CDR3 DNA: TGTGCCAGCAGTTACTCAAACGGGAAAAATGAGCAGTTCTTC

D gene: TRBD1
CDR3 length: 13
clone size: many
J gene: TRBJ1-5
V gene: TRBV6-1
CDR3 protein: CASCKTGNQPQHF
CDR3 DNA: TGTGCCAGCTGCAAGACAGGGAATCAGCCCCAGCATTTT

D gene: .
CDR3 length: 13
clone size: .
J gene: TRBJ1-2
V gene: TRBV19
CDR3 protein: CASRLKAPYGYTF
CDR3 DNA: TGTGCCAGTAGGCTGAAGGCACCCTATGGCTACACCTTC

D gene: .
CDR3 length: 14
clone size: once
J gene: TRBJ2-1
V gene: TRBV5-5
CDR3 protein: CAMGTGGGVDEQFF
CDR3 DNA: TGTGCCATGGGCACGGGGGGCGGGGTGGATGAGCAGTTCTTC

D gene: .
CDR3 length: 14
clone size: many
J gene: TRBJ2-2
V gene: TRBV11-2
CDR3 protein: CASSFLVNTGELFF
CDR3 DNA: TGTGCCAGCAGCTTTCTGGTAAACACCGGGGAGCTGTTTTTT

D gene: TRBD1
CDR3 length: 17
clone size: many
J gene: TRBJ1-3
V gene: TRBV4-2
CDR3 protein: CASSQDVEGAPGNTIYF
CDR3 DNA: TGTGCCAGCAGCCAAGATGTGGAGGGGGCGCCTGGAAACACCATATATTTT

D gene: .
CDR3 length: 15
clone size: many
J gene: TRBJ2-1
V gene: TRBV9
CDR3 protein: CASSVKDTLYNEQFF
CDR3 DNA: TGTGCCAGCAGCGTAAAGGACACCCTCTACAATGAGCAGTTCTTC

D gene: .
CDR3 length: 14
clone size: many
J gene: TRBJ2-2
V gene: TRBV3-1
CDR3 protein: CASSQGDLTGELFF
CDR3 DNA: TGTGCCAGCAGCCAGGGGGACCTCACCGGGGAGCTGTTTTTT

D gene: .
CDR3 length: 14
clone size: many
J gene: TRBJ1-2
V gene: TRBV7-9
CDR3 protein: CASITDRPNYGYTF
CDR3 DNA: TGTGCCAGCATCACAGACAGGCCGAACTATGGCTACACCTTC

D gene: .
CDR3 length: 16
clone size: many
J gene: TRBJ1-1
V gene: TRBV5-6
CDR3 protein: CASSFDRTLVNTEAFF
CDR3 DNA: TGTGCCAGCAGCTTCGACCGTACCCTGGTTAACACTGAAGCTTTCTTT

D gene: .
CDR3 length: 13
clone size: many
J gene: TRBJ1-2
V gene: TRBV9
CDR3 protein: CASSVEPGGGYTF
CDR3 DNA: TGTGCCAGCAGCGTAGAACCGGGAGGCGGCTACACCTTC

D gene: .
CDR3 length: 14
clone size: many
J gene: TRBJ2-5
V gene: TRBV29-1
CDR3 protein: CSVEPENQGETQYF
CDR3 DNA: TGCAGCGTTGAACCGGAGAACCAGGGGGAGACCCAGTACTTC

D gene: .
CDR3 length: 15
clone size: many
J gene: TRBJ1-4
V gene: TRBV7-8
CDR3 protein: CASSRYRTVNEKLFF
CDR3 DNA: TGTGCCAGCAGCCGATACAGGACCGTTAATGAAAAACTGTTTTTT

D gene: .
CDR3 length: 17
clone size: .
J gene: TRBJ2-3
V gene: TRBV20-1
CDR3 protein: CSARESTWVIGTDTQYF
CDR3 DNA: TGCAGTGCTAGAGAATCCACGTGGGTCATCGGCACAGATACGCAGTATTTT

D gene: .
CDR3 length: 17
clone size: many
J gene: TRBJ2-5
V gene: TRBV7-9
CDR3 protein: CASSSPPSGGVRETQYF
CDR3 DNA: TGTGCCAGCAGCTCGCCGCCCAGCGGAGGGGTGAGGGAGACCCAGTACTTC

D gene: TRBD2
CDR3 length: 16
clone size: many
J gene: TRBJ2-7
V gene: TRBV14
CDR3 protein: CASSQVSGLGNYEQYF
CDR3 DNA: TGTGCCAGCAGCCAAGTTTCCGGACTAGGAAACTACGAGCAGTACTTC

D gene: .
CDR3 length: 16
clone size: many
J gene: TRBJ2-1
V gene: TRBV4-3
CDR3 protein: CASSQDPGPSGNEQFF
CDR3 DNA: TGCGCCAGCAGCCAAGATCCGGGTCCCTCGGGAAATGAGCAGTTCTTC

D gene: .
CDR3 length: 15
clone size: .
J gene: TRBJ1-4
V gene: TRBV4-2
CDR3 protein: CASSHPARDGEKLFF
CDR3 DNA: TGTGCCAGCAGCCACCCTGCTAGGGACGGTGAAAAACTGTTTTTT

D gene: TRBD2
CDR3 length: 18
clone size: many
J gene: TRBJ2-1
V gene: TRBV7-8
CDR3 protein: CASSLGLAGALPYNEQFF
CDR3 DNA: TGTGCCAGCAGCTTAGGACTAGCGGGAGCCCTCCCCTACAATGAGCAGTTCTTC

D gene: .
CDR3 length: 14
clone size: many
J gene: TRBJ2-3
V gene: TRBV28
CDR3 protein: CASSWDRYDGTQYF
CDR3 DNA: TGTGCCAGCAGTTGGGACCGATACGACGGTACGCAGTATTTT

D gene: .
CDR3 length: 14
clone size: few
J gene: TRBJ1-6
V gene: TRBV9
CDR3 protein: CASSPRGSPGPLHF
CDR3 DNA: TGTGCCAGCAGCCCTAGGGGCAGCCCAGGACCCCTCCACTTT

D gene: TRBD1
CDR3 length: 15
clone size: few
J gene: TRBJ2-5
V gene: TRBV27
CDR3 protein: CASSLGQGARETQYF
CDR3 DNA: TGTGCCAGCAGCCTCGGACAGGGGGCCCGGGAGACCCAGTACTTC

D gene: .
CDR3 length: 14
clone size: many
J gene: TRBJ1-6
V gene: TRBV6-5
CDR3 protein: CASSYLAGNSPLHF
CDR3 DNA: TGTGCCAGCAGTTACTTAGCAGGGAATTCACCCCTCCACTTT

D gene: .
CDR3 length: 14
clone size: many
J gene: TRBJ1-2
V gene: TRBV5-1
CDR3 protein: CASSPGTYDYGYTF
CDR3 DNA: TGCGCCAGCAGCCCCGGGACTTATGACTATGGCTACACCTTC

D gene: .
CDR3 length: 14
clone size: many
J gene: TRBJ2-7
V gene: TRBV30
CDR3 protein: CAWSTGTPEHEQYF
CDR3 DNA: TGTGCCTGGAGTACAGGGACCCCGGAGCACGAGCAGTACTTC

D gene: TRBD2
CDR3 length: 14
clone size: few
J gene: TRBJ2-7
V gene: TRBV10-3
CDR3 protein: CAISTSGGTYEQYF
CDR3 DNA: TGTGCCATCAGTACAAGCGGGGGGACCTACGAGCAGTACTTC

D gene: .
CDR3 length: 14
clone size: many
J gene: TRBJ1-4
V gene: TRBV5-1
CDR3 protein: CASSSERTGGKLFF
CDR3 DNA: TGCGCCAGCAGCTCAGAAAGGACTGGAGGAAAACTGTTTTTT

D gene: .
CDR3 length: 14
clone size: many
J gene: TRBJ2-1
V gene: TRBV2
CDR3 protein: CASSPTYSYNEQFF
CDR3 DNA: TGTGCCAGCAGTCCCACATACTCCTACAATGAGCAGTTCTTC

D gene: .
CDR3 length: 13
clone size: many
J gene: TRBJ2-5
V gene: TRBV6-2/TRBV6-3
CDR3 protein: CASSKTRIETQYF
CDR3 DNA: TGTGCCAGCAGTAAGACTAGAATCGAGACCCAGTACTTC

D gene: .
CDR3 length: 13
clone size: .
J gene: TRBJ2-2
V gene: TRBV4-3
CDR3 protein: CASSLGKGGELFF
CDR3 DNA: TGCGCCAGCAGCCTAGGGAAGGGCGGGGAGCTGTTTTTT

D gene: TRBD2
CDR3 length: 18
clone size: few
J gene: TRBJ2-1
V gene: TRBV11-1
CDR3 protein: CASSLVTISGRPGDEQFF
CDR3 DNA: TGTGCCAGCAGCTTAGTAACTATTAGCGGGAGGCCAGGCGATGAGCAGTTCTTC

D gene: .
CDR3 length: 13
clone size: .
J gene: TRBJ2-7
V gene: TRBV10-2
CDR3 protein: CASFRDSSYEQYF
CDR3 DNA: TGCGCCAGCTTCCGGGACTCATCCTACGAGCAGTACTTC

D gene: .
CDR3 length: 13
clone size: few
J gene: TRBJ1-1
V gene: TRBV28
CDR3 protein: CASIHTGLTEAFF
CDR3 DNA: TGTGCCAGCATTCATACAGGGTTGACTGAAGCTTTCTTT

D gene: .
CDR3 length: 13
clone size: many
J gene: TRBJ1-5
V gene: TRBV27
CDR3 protein: CASSLWWNQPQHF
CDR3 DNA: TGTGCCAGCAGTTTATGGTGGAATCAGCCCCAGCATTTT

D gene: .
CDR3 length: 16
clone size: many
J gene: TRBJ1-5
V gene: TRBV10-3
CDR3 protein: CATTELWGASLQPQHF
CDR3 DNA: TGTGCCACAACTGAGTTATGGGGGGCATCGCTCCAGCCCCAGCATTTT

D gene: .
CDR3 length: 17
clone size: few
J gene: TRBJ2-1
V gene: TRBV21-1
CDR3 protein: CASSSLSGTLYPNEQFF
CDR3 DNA: TGTGCCAGCAGCAGCCTCTCCGGGACACTCTACCCCAATGAGCAGTTCTTC

D gene: TRBD2
CDR3 length: 12
clone size: many
J gene: TRBJ2-7
V gene: TRBV29-1
CDR3 protein: CSVEERDYEQYF
CDR3 DNA: TGCAGCGTTGAGGAGCGGGACTACGAGCAGTACTTC

D gene: .
CDR3 length: 15
clone size: many
J gene: TRBJ1-3
V gene: TRBV27
CDR3 protein: CASSGGPARGNTIYF
CDR3 DNA: TGTGCCAGCAGCGGGGGCCCGGCCAGGGGAAACACCATATATTTT